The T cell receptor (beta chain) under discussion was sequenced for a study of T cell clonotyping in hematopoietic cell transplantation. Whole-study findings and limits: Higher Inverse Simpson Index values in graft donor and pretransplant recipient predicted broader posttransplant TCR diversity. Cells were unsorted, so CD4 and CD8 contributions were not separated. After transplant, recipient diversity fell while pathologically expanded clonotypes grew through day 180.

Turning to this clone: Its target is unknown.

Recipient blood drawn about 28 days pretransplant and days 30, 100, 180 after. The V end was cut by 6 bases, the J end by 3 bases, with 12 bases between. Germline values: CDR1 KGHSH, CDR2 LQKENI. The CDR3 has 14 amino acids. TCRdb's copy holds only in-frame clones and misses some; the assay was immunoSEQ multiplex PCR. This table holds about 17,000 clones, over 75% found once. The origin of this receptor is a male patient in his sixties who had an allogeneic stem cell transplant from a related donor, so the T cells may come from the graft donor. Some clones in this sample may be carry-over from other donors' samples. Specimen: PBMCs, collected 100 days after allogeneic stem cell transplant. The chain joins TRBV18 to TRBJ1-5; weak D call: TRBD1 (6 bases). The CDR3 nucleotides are TGTGCCAGCTCTCCAGGACAGACCAATCAGCCCCAGCATTTT. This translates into CASSPGQTNQPQHF. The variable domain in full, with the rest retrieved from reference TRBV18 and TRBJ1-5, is NAGVMQNPRHLVRRRGQEARLRCSPMKGHSHVYWYRQLPEEGLKFMVYLQKENIIDESGMPKERFSAEFPKEGPSILRIQQVVRGDSAAYFCASSPGQTNQPQHFGDGTRLSIL.